Below, 5 T cell receptor beta chains from the same sample are listed, as sequenced in a study of cytomegalovirus exposure and HLA in healthy donors. With 60 Vbeta and 13 Jbeta primers, the PCR was carried out. Generated by immunoSEQ multiplex PCR, the TCRdb table keeps only in-frame clones and is missing some. The sample has over 40,000 clones. Sequenced input: PBMCs. The receptors shown here come from a man aged 30 to 39 in good health and CMV-seronegative.

The V and J genes are TRBV25-1 and TRBJ2-7; 7 bases line up with TRBD2. V shed 8 bases, J shed 6 bases, and the junction held 4 bases outside the gene matches. The CDR3 runs 11 residues. Per germline, CDR1 MGHDK and CDR2 SYGVNS. CDR3 DNA sequence: TGTGCCAGCCACTGGGGGGGCGAGCAGTACTTC. Translated: CASHWGGEQYF.

The rearrangement links TRBV1 to TRBJ2-3; the table calls TRBD2, which could not be checked here. TRBV1 is assigned pseudogene status. The CDR3 consists of 16 residues. In DNA form, the CDR3 reads TGCACCAGCAGCCTAGTGGCGGGAACTAGCACAGATACGCAGTATTTT. Its translation: CTSSLVAGTSTDTQYF.

V gene TRBV11-3 combines with J gene TRBJ1-1; 8 nucleotides align to TRBD1. Germline V lookup: CDR1 SGHNT, CDR2 YENEEA. The CDR3 spans 13 residues. V was pared by 5 bases and J by 11 bases, with 10 bases of the junction left unmatched. CDR3 loop: CASSLTGTGSAFF. CDR3 nucleotides: TGTGCCAGCAGCCTAACAGGGACAGGTTCGGCTTTCTTT.

The chain uses TRBV6-5 and TRBJ2-7; the D gene is possibly TRBD2 (6 bases). Trimming stripped 2 bases from V and 7 bases from J, with 18 bases between. CDR1 MNHEY and CDR2 SVGAGI come from the germline V gene. The CDR3 spans 15 residues. The CDR3 nucleotides are TGTGCCAGCAGTTACATGCGGGACCCCCGTGGGGAGCAGTACTTC. It translates to CASSYMRDPRGEQYF.

The rearrangement links TRBV10-3 to TRBJ1-5, with 9 bases identical to TRBD1. Germline assignment: CDR1 ENHRY and CDR2 SYGVKD. V gave up 3 bases and J gave up 4 bases; unmatched junction bases: 4. The CDR3 runs to 15 residues. CDR3 protein: CAISDRDRANQPQHF. For the CDR3, the DNA is TGTGCCATCAGTGACCGGGACAGGGCGAATCAGCCCCAGCATTTT.